This TCR beta chain stems from a study of cytomegalovirus exposure and HLA in healthy donors. A note on this clone: Its antigen remains unidentified.

The primer mix had 60 Vbeta and 13 Jbeta primers. Clones were sequenced by immunoSEQ multiplex PCR, and TCRdb holds only the in-frame ones, with some missing. Altogether over 150,000 clones are present, about 90% being singletons, with the ten largest covering about 0.21%. CDR1 and CDR2 (germline): SNHLY, FYNNEI. CDR3 length equals 15 residues. V trimming: 7 bases; J trimming: 3 bases; junction bases outside the gene matches: 5. Overall study results and limits: Per published accounts, TCR beta sequences correctly predicted the HLA-A and HLA-B alleles of most subjects.

The receptor was derived from a girl under three years old in good health and CMV-seronegative. This rearrangement joins TRBV2 to TRBJ2-1; 11 bases map to TRBD2. Sequenced material: PBMCs. CDR3 DNA: TGTGCCAGCACCGGACTAGCGGGCGTCTACAATGAGCAGTTCTTC. Protein sequence: CASTGLAGVYNEQFF.